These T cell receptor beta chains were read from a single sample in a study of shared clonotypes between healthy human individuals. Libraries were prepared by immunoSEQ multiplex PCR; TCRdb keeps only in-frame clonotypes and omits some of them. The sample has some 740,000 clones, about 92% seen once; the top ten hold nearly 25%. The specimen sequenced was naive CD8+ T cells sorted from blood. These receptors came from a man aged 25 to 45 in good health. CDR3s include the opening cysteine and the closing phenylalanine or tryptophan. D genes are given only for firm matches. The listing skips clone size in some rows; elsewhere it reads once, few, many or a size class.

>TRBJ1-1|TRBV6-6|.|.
CASTDQYTEAFF
TGTGCCAGCACTGATCAGTACACTGAAGCTTTCTTT
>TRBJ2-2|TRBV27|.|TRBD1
CASGPTGVGELFF
TGTGCCAGCGGACCTACAGGGGTAGGGGAGCTGTTTTTT
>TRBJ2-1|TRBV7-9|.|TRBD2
CASSSNSGSSYNEQFF
TGTGCCAGCAGCTCCAATAGCGGGAGCTCCTACAATGAGCAGTTCTTC
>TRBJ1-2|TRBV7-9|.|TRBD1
CASSSTGTGGAGGYGYTF
TGTGCCAGCAGCTCTACCGGGACAGGGGGCGCCGGGGGCTATGGCTACACCTTC
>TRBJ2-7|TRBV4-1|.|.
CASSLTGQTYEQYF
TGCGCCAGCAGCCTAACAGGACAGACCTACGAGCAGTACTTC
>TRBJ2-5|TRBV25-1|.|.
CASSRTEGQETQYF
TGTGCCAGCAGCCGGACGGAAGGACAAGAGACCCAGTACTTC
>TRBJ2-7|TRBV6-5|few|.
CASSLDSPYEQYF
TGTGCCAGCAGCCTGGACAGCCCCTACGAGCAGTACTTC
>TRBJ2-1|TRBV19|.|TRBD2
CASSTWTSGISEQFF
TGTGCCAGTAGTACCTGGACTAGCGGGATAAGTGAGCAGTTCTTC
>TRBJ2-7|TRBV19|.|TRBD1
CASSIGDRVYEQYF
TGTGCCAGTAGTATAGGGGACAGGGTTTACGAGCAGTACTTC
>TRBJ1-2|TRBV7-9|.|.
CASSLGWADNYGYTF
TGTGCCAGCAGCTTAGGATGGGCGGACAACTATGGCTACACCTTC
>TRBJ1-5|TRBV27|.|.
CASSLGSGIGQPQHF
TGTGCCAGCAGTTTAGGGTCTGGAATTGGTCAGCCCCAGCATTTT
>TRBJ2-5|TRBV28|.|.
CASSFSGLEYQETQYF
TGTGCCAGCAGTTTCTCGGGGTTGGAGTACCAAGAGACCCAGTACTTC
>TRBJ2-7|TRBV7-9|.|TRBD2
CASSFIVAGDAYEQYF
TGTGCCAGCAGCTTCATCGTAGCGGGAGATGCCTACGAGCAGTACTTC
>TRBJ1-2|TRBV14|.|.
CASSPTRYYGYTF
TGTGCCAGCAGCCCAACAAGATACTATGGCTACACCTTC
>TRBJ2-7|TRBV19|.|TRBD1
CASSSVGGRGEQYF
TGTGCCAGTAGTTCAGTAGGGGGCCGAGGGGAGCAGTACTTC
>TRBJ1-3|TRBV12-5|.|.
CASARYARGVGNTIYF
TGTGCTAGTGCCCGGTACGCTAGGGGAGTCGGAAACACCATATATTTT
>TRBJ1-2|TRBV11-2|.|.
CASSLGSRVGGYTF
TGTGCCAGCAGCTTAGGATCAAGGGTTGGAGGCTACACCTTC
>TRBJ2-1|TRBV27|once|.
CASSPQGIGSYNEQFF
TGTGCCAGCAGCCCACAGGGAATTGGGTCCTACAATGAGCAGTTCTTC
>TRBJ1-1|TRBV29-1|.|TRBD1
CSARTGTYTEAFF
TGCAGCGCTAGGACAGGGACGTACACTGAAGCTTTCTTT
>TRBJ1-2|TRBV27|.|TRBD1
CASSLRDRGLWGYTF
TGTGCCAGCAGTCTGCGGGACAGGGGGCTCTGGGGCTACACCTTC
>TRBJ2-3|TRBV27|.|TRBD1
CASSLGTVQTDTQYF
TGTGCCAGCAGCCTCGGGACAGTCCAGACAGATACGCAGTATTTT
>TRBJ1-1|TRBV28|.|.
CASSYYGHSFEAEAFF
TGTGCCAGCAGTTATTATGGACATTCGTTCGAGGCTGAAGCTTTCTTT
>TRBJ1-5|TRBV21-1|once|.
CAQRGGRHNQPQHF
TGTGCCCAACGGGGAGGCCGGCACAATCAGCCCCAGCATTTT
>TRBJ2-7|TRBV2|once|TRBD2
CASSDGLAGASYEQYF
TGTGCCAGCAGTGACGGCCTAGCGGGAGCCTCCTACGAGCAGTACTTC
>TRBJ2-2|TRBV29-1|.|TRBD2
CSVRDPGGPTGELFF
TGCAGCGTGCGGGACCCGGGAGGGCCCACCGGGGAGCTGTTTTTT
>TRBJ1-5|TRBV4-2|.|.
CASSQDSPFYSNQPQHF
TGTGCCAGCAGCCAAGATTCCCCGTTTTATAGCAATCAGCCCCAGCATTTT
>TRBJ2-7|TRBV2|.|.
CASIGGLREQYF
TGTGCCAGCATCGGCGGACTACGGGAGCAGTACTTC
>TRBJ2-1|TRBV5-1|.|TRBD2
CASSQGLAGGAYNEQFF
TGCGCCAGCAGCCAGGGACTAGCGGGAGGCGCTTACAATGAGCAGTTCTTC